The sequence of this T cell receptor (beta chain) was determined in a study of cytomegalovirus exposure and HLA in healthy donors. Whole-study context: In an earlier analysis, 90 million to 130 million unique TCR beta sequences were found from 200 million or so T cells. Findings and limits, study-wide: Earlier analysis yielded a pattern in which most TCR beta V segments were productive about 90% or about 30% of the time.

Regarding this clone: Its antigen is currently unknown.

The germline gives CDR1 MDHEN, CDR2 SYDVKM. The CDR3 has 16 residues. The J segment lost 3 bases and the V segment lost 3 bases, leaving 5 bases of the junction unmatched. Primers included in the PCR were 60 Vbeta and 13 Jbeta primers. The data were produced by immunoSEQ multiplex PCR, yet TCRdb's version contains in-frame clones alone and is incomplete. The table includes approximately 150,000 clones, approximately 67% detected once. This sequence was found in a woman aged 18-29 years in good health and CMV-seropositive. The chain links TRBV28 to TRBJ1-3, with 10 bases identical to TRBD1. The source material was PBMCs. The CDR3 is CASSFRTGGYGNTIYF. CDR3 nucleotide sequence: TGTGCCAGCAGTTTCCGGACAGGGGGTTATGGAAACACCATATATTTT. The full variable domain, rest sourced from reference TRBV28 and TRBJ1-3, is DVKVTQSSRYLVKRTGEKVFLECVQDMDHENMFWYRQDPGLGLRLIYFSYDVKMKEKGDIPEGYSVSREKKERFSLILESASTNQTSMYLCASSFRTGGYGNTIYFGEGSWLTVV.